A single sample is the source of the 3 T cell receptor beta chains below, sequenced in a study of cytomegalovirus exposure and HLA in healthy donors. Primers included in the PCR were 60 Vbeta and 13 Jbeta primers. The protocol was immunoSEQ multiplex PCR, while the TCRdb copy is restricted to in-frame clones and leaves out a portion. The repertoire holds roughly 150,000 clones, with 60% to 80% as singletons. Sequenced material: PBMCs. The receptors were sampled from a male donor in good health and CMV-seronegative.

The J gene is TRBJ1-5, the V gene TRBV7-8; no definite D call. From germline, CDR1 is SGHVS and CDR2 FQNEAQ. V lost 4 bases and J 0 bases, leaving 13 bases between the germline ends. The CDR3 has 16 amino acids. CDR3 in amino acids: CASSSRDLISNQPQHF. The CDR3 nucleotides are TGTGCCAGCAGCTCCCGCGATCTTATTAGCAATCAGCCCCAGCATTTT.

About this clone itself: The junction and the germline gene differ at one end; a read error may be behind it. The chain employs TRBV6-1 and TRBJ1-2, with 7 positions matching TRBD1. The length of the CDR3 is 14 residues. Germline V gene sequence: CDR1 MNHNS, CDR2 SASEGT. The DNA for the CDR3 is TGTGCCAGCAGAGAAGGGACAGCTAACTATGGCTACACCTTC. Amino acids: CASREGTANYGYTF.

This chain connects TRBV30 to TRBJ2-1, with TRBD2 as a possible D gene (7 bases). The length of the CDR3 is 15 residues. Looked up from germline, CDR1 is GTSNPN and CDR2 is SVGIG (reference sequence). V shed 3 bases and J shed 0 bases, with 12 bases lying between them. CDR3 DNA sequence: TGTGCCTGGAGCACGGGGGGCCACTCCTACAATGAGCAGTTCTTC. Encoded protein: CAWSTGGHSYNEQFF.